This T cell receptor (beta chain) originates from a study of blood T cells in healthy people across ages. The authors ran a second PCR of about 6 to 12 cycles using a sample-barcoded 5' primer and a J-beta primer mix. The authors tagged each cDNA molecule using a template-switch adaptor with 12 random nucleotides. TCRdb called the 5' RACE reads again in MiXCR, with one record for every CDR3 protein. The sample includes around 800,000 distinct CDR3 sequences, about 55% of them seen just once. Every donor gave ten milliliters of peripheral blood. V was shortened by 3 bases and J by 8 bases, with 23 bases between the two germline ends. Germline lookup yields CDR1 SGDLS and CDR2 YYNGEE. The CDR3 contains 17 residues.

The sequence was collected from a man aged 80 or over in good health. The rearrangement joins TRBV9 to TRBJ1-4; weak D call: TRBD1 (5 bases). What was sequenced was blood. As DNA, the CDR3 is TGTGCCAGCAGCGAATTCTCGGGACCCTACGTCGGGGAAAAACTGTTTTTT. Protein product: CASSEFSGPYVGEKLFF.